The 21 T cell receptor beta chains below all came from one sample that was sequenced in a study of blood T cell repertoires in COVID-19. Clones were read by immunoSEQ multiplex PCR, and TCRdb kept only the in-frame ones, dropping some. The sample carries 150,000 to 200,000 clones, about 90% recorded once. Sequenced input: PBMCs or T cells enriched from blood (not recorded which). These TCRs come from a woman aged 18-35 years who had recovered from COVID-19.

DNA of the CDR3: TGTGCCACCAGTGATGACGACAGGGGAATTCAGTACTTC. Protein product: CATSDDDRGIQYF. The V and J genes are TRBV24-1 and TRBJ2-4; 8 bases fit TRBD1. There are 13 residues in the CDR3. Germline V CDR1 and CDR2: KGHDR, SFDVKD. With 3 bases clipped from V and 10 bases from J, the junction kept 4 bases outside the gene matches.

The V call is TRBV19, the J call TRBJ2-2, with TRBD2 as a possible D gene (7 bases). Germline V CDR1 and CDR2: LNHDA, SQIVND (reference sequence). The ends were cut back, 3 bases at V and 7 bases at J, with 21 bases in the middle. This CDR3 has 17 residues. CDR3 residues: CASSILGGAHWLGELFF. The CDR3 DNA reads TGTGCCAGTAGTATTCTGGGGGGGGCGCACTGGCTCGGGGAGCTGTTTTTT.

This chain connects TRBV27 to TRBJ2-5, with D possibly being TRBD2 (5 bases). The V end lost 6 bases, the J end lost 3 bases, and 17 bases lay between the germline ends. The CDR3 contains 15 residues. Per germline, CDR1 MNHEY and CDR2 SMNVEV (reference sequence). CDR3 loop: CASRLLGLFEETQYF. The CDR3 DNA follows: TGTGCCAGCAGACTTCTAGGACTCTTTGAAGAGACCCAGTACTTC.

This rearrangement joins TRBV5-6 to TRBJ2-1; 15 bases align to TRBD2. From germline, CDR1 is SGHDT and CDR2 YYEEEE. Unmatched junction bases numbered 10, after V lost 3 bases and J lost 9 bases. The CDR3 runs to 17 residues. CDR3 coding DNA: TGTGCCAGCAGCTCGGGACTAGCGGGAGGTTTTGTCGGTGAGCAGTTCTTC. Amino acids: CASSSGLAGGFVGEQFF.

This chain uses TRBV7-9 with TRBJ2-1; the match to TRBD2 covers 11 bases. Per the germline V gene, CDR1 is SEHNR and CDR2 is FQNEAQ (reference sequence). There are 18 residues in the CDR3. Trimming took 5 bases from V and 4 from J; bases not matched to a gene: 13. CDR3 DNA: TGTGCCAGCAGCAAACGGACTAGCGGGTTGACGACTTACAATGAGCAGTTCTTC. Residues: CASSKRTSGLTTYNEQFF.

The chain combines TRBV7-9 with TRBJ1-3; D not resolved. The CDR3 consists of 16 residues. Trimming left V 5 bases short and J 8 bases short, with 22 bases between. CDR1 and CDR2 from the germline V gene are SEHNR and FQNEAQ (reference sequence). CDR3: CASSPHLAGRLDTIYF. In DNA form, the CDR3 reads TGTGCCAGCAGCCCCCACCTTGCAGGCCGATTAGACACCATATATTTT.

CDR3 sequence reads: CASSAGTGGMEPQHF. The CDR3 region has the DNA TGTGCCAGCAGCGCAGGGACAGGGGGAATGGAGCCCCAGCATTTT. The chain joins TRBV7-8 to TRBJ1-5; 11 bases map to TRBD1. With 5 bases clipped from V and 8 bases from J, the junction kept 8 bases outside the gene matches. The CDR3 consists of 15 residues. Per germline, CDR1 SGHVS and CDR2 FQNEAQ.

The genes are TRBV7-2 and TRBJ2-5; D is possibly TRBD2 (7 bases). The CDR3 has 18 amino acids. Germline CDR1 SGHTA, CDR2 FQGNSA. With 2 bases removed from V and 4 bases from J, the gap between germline ends came to 23 bases. As DNA, the CDR3 is TGTGCCAGCAGCTTAATTCTTGGGCCAGGGGAGGGGAGAGAGACCCAGTACTTC. Translated: CASSLILGPGEGRETQYF.

V usage is TRBV20-1 and J usage is TRBJ2-5; TRBD2 matches at 8 bases. CDR1 DFQATT and CDR2 SNEGSKA come from the germline V gene (reference sequence). The CDR3 spans 15 residues. After removal of 3 bases from V and 2 bases from J, the junction contained 8 bases not matched to a gene. The CDR3 DNA is TGCAGTGCTAGTCTGGGACTAGTGACGCAAGAGACCCAGTACTTC. It is translated as CSASLGLVTQETQYF.

This clone was detected many times. This chain joins TRBV28 and TRBJ1-6, with D uncertain. V lost 2 bases and J 12 bases, leaving 8 bases between the germline ends. This CDR3 spans 12 amino acids. Looked up from germline, CDR1 is MDHEN and CDR2 is SYDVKM. The DNA of the CDR3 is TGTGCCAGCAGTTTACCCCAGATACCCCTCCACTTT. It translates to CASSLPQIPLHF.

This clone has a single count. The chain couples TRBV7-2 to TRBJ1-4; TRBD1 is a possible D gene (6 bases). V was shortened by 3 bases and J by 0 bases, with 14 bases between the two germline ends. In germline, CDR1 is SGHTA, CDR2 FQGNSA. This CDR3 contains 17 residues. The CDR3: CASSLQGSYATNEKLFF. For the CDR3, the DNA is TGTGCCAGCAGCTTGCAGGGGTCCTATGCAACTAATGAAAAACTGTTTTTT. Filled out from reference TRBV7-2 and TRBJ1-4, the complete variable domain reads GAGVSQSPSNKVTEKGKDVELRCDPISGHTALYWYRQSLGQGLEFLIYFQGNSAPDKSGLPSDRFSAERTGGSVSTLTIQRTQQEDSAVYLCASSLQGSYATNEKLFFGSGTQLSVL.

The chain joins TRBV3-1 (or the pseudogene TRBV3-2) to TRBJ1-2, with 9 bases lining up with TRBD1. The J segment lost 6 bases and the V segment lost 1 base, leaving 3 bases of the junction unmatched. The CDR3 totals 14 residues. Germline values: CDR1 LGHDT, CDR2 YNNKEL (reference sequence). CDR3 amino acids: CASSQVTGGHGYTF. The CDR3 bases are TGTGCCAGCAGCCAAGTTACAGGGGGCCATGGCTACACCTTC.

This rearrangement joins TRBV19 to TRBJ2-2; D is unclear. The CDR3 extends over 14 amino acids. Germline V lookup: CDR1 LNHDA, CDR2 SQIVND (reference sequence). The ends were cut back, 2 bases at V and 6 bases at J, with 10 bases in the middle. CDR3 DNA sequence: TGTGCCAGTAGTATAACCGGGTTTGCCGGGGAGCTGTTTTTT. Its translation is CASSITGFAGELFF.

This rearrangement joins TRBV6-1 to TRBJ2-1, with TRBD2 matching over 10 bases. This CDR3 is 16 amino acids long. The germline CDR1 and CDR2 sequences are MNHNS and SASEGT. V gave up 3 bases and J gave up 8 bases; unmatched junction bases: 10. DNA of the CDR3: TGTGCCAGCAGTGACCCACCTAGCGGGAGATTCCATGAGCAGTTCTTC. Translated, it gives CASSDPPSGRFHEQFF.

The rearrangement joins TRBV5-6 to TRBJ1-4, with a possible D match to TRBD1 (6 bases). This CDR3 is built from 14 residues. The V gene's germline CDR1 is SGHDT and CDR2 YYEEEE. Trimming stripped 3 bases from V and 6 bases from J, with 12 bases between. The CDR3 is CASSSLTGDEKLFF. In nucleotides, the CDR3 is TGTGCCAGCAGCTCCCTGACAGGAGATGAAAAACTGTTTTTT.

This sequence joins TRBV28 and TRBJ1-2; 10 bases match TRBD1. J lost 8 bases, V lost 4 bases, and 7 bases had no gene match. The CDR3 totals 14 residues. Germline assignment: CDR1 MDHEN and CDR2 SYDVKM. The CDR3 region is CASSSGQGNGGYTF. Written as DNA, the CDR3 is TGTGCCAGCAGTTCGGGACAGGGGAATGGGGGCTACACCTTC.

This chain links TRBV5-8 with TRBJ1-1; D might be TRBD1 (5 bases). The CDR3 extends over 14 amino acids. Germline V gives CDR1 SGHTS, CDR2 YDEGEE. Trimming cost V 1 base and J 3 bases, with 10 bases left between them. The CDR3: CASSLRGGDTEAFF. The CDR3 region has the DNA TGTGCCAGCAGCTTGAGGGGAGGGGACACTGAAGCTTTCTTT.

The rearrangement uses TRBV11-2 and TRBJ1-6; possible D gene TRBD1, 5 bases. CDR3 length equals 15 residues. Germline V lookup: CDR1 SGHAT, CDR2 FQNNGV. The germline V and J ends were trimmed by 5 bases and 14 bases, with 22 bases remaining between them. The CDR3: CASSPLVGAGGALHF. In nucleotides, the CDR3 is TGTGCCAGCAGCCCCCTGGTAGGAGCCGGGGGAGCCCTCCACTTT.

The chain links TRBV5-4 to TRBJ2-3; 14 bases are shared with TRBD2. J was trimmed by 4 bases and V by 4 bases; bases with no gene match: 5. Per the germline V gene, CDR1 is SGHNT and CDR2 is YYREEE (reference sequence). The CDR3 extends over 16 amino acids. The CDR3 reads CASSGGTSGGSDTQYF. Here the CDR3 DNA reads TGTGCCAGCAGCGGGGGGACTAGCGGGGGCTCAGATACGCAGTATTTT.

This clone was seen a few times. J is TRBJ1-5 and V is TRBV27; TRBD1 aligns across 9 bases. The CDR3 is made up of 16 amino acids. Germline CDR1 is MNHEY and CDR2 is SMNVEV (reference sequence). J gave up 0 bases and V 8 bases, and 8 bases lay outside the gene matches. The CDR3 reads CASRRQGDYSNQPQHF. CDR3 DNA sequence: TGTGCCAGCCGTAGACAGGGGGATTATAGCAATCAGCCCCAGCATTTT.

The gene calls are TRBV6-5 and TRBJ2-7; D may be TRBD2 (6 bases). The CDR3 totals 15 residues. Germline loops: CDR1 MNHEY, CDR2 SVGAGI. V lost 5 bases to trimming and J lost 0 bases, with 14 bases between them. CDR3 sequence (DNA): TGTGCCAGCAGTCCCCGCGGAGGGAGCTCCTACGAGCAGTACTTC. Amino acids: CASSPRGGSSYEQYF.